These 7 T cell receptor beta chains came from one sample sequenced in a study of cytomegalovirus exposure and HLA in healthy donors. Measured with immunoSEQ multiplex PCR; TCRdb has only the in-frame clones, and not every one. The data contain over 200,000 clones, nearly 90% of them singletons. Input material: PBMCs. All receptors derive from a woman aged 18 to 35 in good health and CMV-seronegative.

CDR3 DNA sequence: TGCGCCAGCAGCCCGGCCTTGGGACAGGAAAATGAAAAACTGTTTTTT. Its protein product is CASSPALGQENEKLFF. The chain recombines TRBV4-3 with TRBJ1-4, with TRBD1 identical over 8 bases. The CDR3 extends over 16 amino acids. The V gene's germline CDR1 is LGHNA and CDR2 YSLEER. The trim removed 4 bases at V and 5 bases at J, leaving 9 bases unmatched.

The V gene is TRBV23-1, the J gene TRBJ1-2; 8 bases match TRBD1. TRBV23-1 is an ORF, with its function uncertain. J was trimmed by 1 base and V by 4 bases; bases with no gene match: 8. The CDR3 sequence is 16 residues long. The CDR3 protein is CASSRLGQAFNYGYTF. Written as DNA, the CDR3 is TGCGCCAGCAGTCGACTGGGACAGGCTTTTAACTATGGCTACACCTTC.

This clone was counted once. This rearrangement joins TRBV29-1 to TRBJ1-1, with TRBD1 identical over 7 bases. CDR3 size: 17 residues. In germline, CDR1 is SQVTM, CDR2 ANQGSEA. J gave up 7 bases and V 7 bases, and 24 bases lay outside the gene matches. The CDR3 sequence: CSASPWGQGDTYGEAFF. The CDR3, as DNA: TGCAGCGCAAGCCCCTGGGGGCAGGGGGATACTTACGGTGAAGCTTTCTTT.

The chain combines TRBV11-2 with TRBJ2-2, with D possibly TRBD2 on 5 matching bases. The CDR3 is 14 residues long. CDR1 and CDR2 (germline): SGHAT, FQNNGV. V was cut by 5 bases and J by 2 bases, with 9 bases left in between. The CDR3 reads CASSPGSNTGELFF. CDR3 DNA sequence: TGTGCCAGCAGCCCGGGATCCAACACCGGGGAGCTGTTTTTT.

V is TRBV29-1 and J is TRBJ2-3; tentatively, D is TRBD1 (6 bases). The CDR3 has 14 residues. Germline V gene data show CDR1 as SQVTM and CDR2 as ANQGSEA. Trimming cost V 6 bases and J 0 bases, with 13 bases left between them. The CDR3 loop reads CSVLGDTSTDTQYF. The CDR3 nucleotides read TGCAGCGTCCTAGGGGACACGAGCACAGATACGCAGTATTTT.

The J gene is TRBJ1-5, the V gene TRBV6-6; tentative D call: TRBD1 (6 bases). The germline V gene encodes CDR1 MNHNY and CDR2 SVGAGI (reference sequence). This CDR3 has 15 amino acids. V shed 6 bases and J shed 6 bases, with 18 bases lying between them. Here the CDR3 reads CASSPGGGLIQPQHF. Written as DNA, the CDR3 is TGTGCCAGCAGCCCCGGGGGGGGGCTTATTCAGCCCCAGCATTTT.

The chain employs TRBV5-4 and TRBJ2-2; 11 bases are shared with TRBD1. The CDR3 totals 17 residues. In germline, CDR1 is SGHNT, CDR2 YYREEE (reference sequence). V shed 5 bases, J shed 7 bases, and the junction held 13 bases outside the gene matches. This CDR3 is CASSYPRTGGEVGELFF. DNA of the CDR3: TGTGCCAGCAGTTACCCCCGGACAGGGGGCGAGGTCGGGGAGCTGTTTTTT.